The 23 T cell receptor beta chains below come from one sample, sequenced in a study of neurological immune-mediated disorders. TCRdb independently ran MiXCR on the 5' RACE reads; one entry per CDR3 protein. Of about 21,000 distinct CDR3 sequences listed, approximately 15% are singletons. Sequencing input: CD8+ T cells from blood. These receptors were obtained from a woman between 18 and 29 years old with multiple sclerosis.

This clonotype has just a few counts. The rearrangement joins TRBV25-1 to TRBJ2-1; 7 positions match TRBD2. Trimming cost V 3 bases and J 2 bases; bases outside gene matches: 1. Germline lookup yields CDR1 MGHDK and CDR2 SYGVNS. This CDR3 is built from 14 residues. This CDR3 is CASSEGLTYNEQFF. The CDR3 bases are TGTGCCAGCAGTGAGGGACTAACCTACAATGAGCAGTTCTTC.

At least ten counts were recorded for this clonotype. The rearrangement uses TRBV3-1 and TRBJ1-5; D gene unclear. Trimming pared 3 bases from V and 0 bases from J, leaving 9 bases between. The CDR3 is 15 residues long. CDR1 LGHDT and CDR2 YNNKEL come from the germline V gene (reference sequence). The CDR3 loop reads CASSQSHHSNQPQHF. The CDR3 bases are TGTGCCAGCAGCCAGTCGCACCATAGCAATCAGCCCCAGCATTTT.

There are many counts of this clonotype. The rearrangement joins TRBV9 to TRBJ2-2; D ambiguous. The CDR3 is made up of 12 amino acids. CDR1 is SGDLS, CDR2 YYNGEE, per germline. Trimming took 4 bases from V and 5 from J, leaving 6 bases between them. The CDR3 loop is CASSTRTGELFF. As DNA, the CDR3 is TGTGCCAGCAGCACCAGGACCGGGGAGCTGTTTTTT. The complete variable domain, with remaining parts taken from reference TRBV9 and TRBJ2-2, reads DSGVTQTPKHLITATGQRVTLRCSPRSGDLSVYWYQQSLDQGLQFLIQYYNGEERAKGNILERFSAQQFPDLHSELNLSSLELGDSALYFCASSTRTGELFFGEGSRLTVL.

This clonotype was seen many times. The chain joins TRBV10-1 to TRBJ1-3, with a tentative D call TRBD1 (6 bases). Germline V gives CDR1 WNHNN, CDR2 SYGVQD (reference sequence). The CDR3 is 18 amino acids. Trimming cost V 8 bases and J 4 bases, with 27 bases left between them. The CDR3 DNA follows: TGCGCCAGCCCTCCGGGGGGACACCCAGCCTATGGCGGAAACACCATATATTTT. Its protein product is CASPPGGHPAYGGNTIYF.

This clonotype was seen repeatedly, ten times or more. This rearrangement joins TRBV2 to TRBJ1-6; TRBD1 is a possible D gene (6 bases). The CDR3 length is 14 residues. Germline V CDR1 and CDR2: SNHLY, FYNNEI. The germline V and J ends were trimmed by 5 bases and 10 bases, with 15 bases remaining between them. The CDR3 sequence is CASSFNGGESPLHF. In nucleotides, the CDR3 is TGTGCCAGCAGTTTTAACGGGGGCGAATCACCCCTCCACTTT.

V gene TRBV19 combines with J gene TRBJ1-1, with D unclear. Germline V gene lookup returns CDR1 LNHDA and CDR2 SQIVND (reference sequence). Trimming left V 3 bases short and J 3 bases short, with 5 bases between. The CDR3 is 12 residues long. In nucleotides, the CDR3 is TGTGCCAGTAGTATCCGAGACACTGAAGCTTTCTTT. This sequence encodes CASSIRDTEAFF. Full variable domain (outside the CDR3, taken from reference TRBV19 and TRBJ1-1): DGGITQSPKYLFRKEGQNVTLSCEQNLNHDAMYWYRQDPGQGLRLIYYSQIVNDFQKGDIAEGYSVSREKKESFPLTVTSAQKNPTAFYLCASSIRDTEAFFGQGTRLTVV.

This clonotype appeared a few times. This sequence joins TRBV6-2 or TRBV6-3 and TRBJ1-1; D remains ambiguous. CDR1 is MNHEY, CDR2 SVGEGT, per germline. V was pared by 7 bases and J by 3 bases, with 12 bases between. The CDR3 runs 13 residues. The CDR3 loop reads CASTLSSYTEAFF. DNA of the CDR3: TGTGCCAGCACCCTATCGAGTTACACTGAAGCTTTCTTT.

This clonotype counts as medium-sized. V and J are TRBV5-4 and TRBJ1-1; no clear D. CDR1 is SGHNT and CDR2 is YYREEE in the germline V gene (reference sequence). V was cut by 2 bases and J by 0 bases, with 8 bases left in between. The CDR3 spans 14 residues. The DNA for the CDR3 is TGTGCCAGCAGCTTTAGTCCTTTGAACACTGAAGCTTTCTTT. Protein product: CASSFSPLNTEAFF.

This clonotype was picked up many times. This chain uses TRBV27 with TRBJ2-7; a possible D gene is TRBD2 (5 bases). The CDR3 loop spans 13 amino acids. The V end was cut by 1 base, the J end by 6 bases, with 10 bases between. Germline lookup yields CDR1 MNHEY and CDR2 SMNVEV (reference sequence). Written as DNA, the CDR3 is TGTGCCAGCAGTTTATGGCCGGGGTCCGAGCAGTACTTC. This sequence encodes CASSLWPGSEQYF.

The chain carries TRBV12-3 or TRBV12-4 and TRBJ2-7; D ambiguous. CDR3 length: 11 residues. The germline V and J ends were trimmed by 5 bases and 5 bases, with 7 bases remaining between them. CDR3 region: CASSDTDEQYF. In nucleotides, the CDR3 is TGTGCCAGCAGTGATACCGACGAGCAGTACTTC.

Turning to this clonotype: A much larger clone lies a single base off, so this may be a read error. The chain links TRBV4-3 to TRBJ2-1; 8 bases are shared with TRBD2. Germline V lookup: CDR1 LGHNA, CDR2 YSLEER. This CDR3 region has 18 residues. V was pared by 0 bases and J by 9 bases, with 16 bases of the junction left unmatched. The chain's CDR3 is CASSQDRPPGGPRSEQFF. The CDR3 DNA sequence: TGCGCCAGCAGCCAAGATCGTCCTCCGGGAGGGCCTAGGAGTGAGCAGTTCTTC.

This clonotype was observed at least ten times. The rearrangement uses TRBV6-5 and TRBJ2-7, with D unresolved. Trimming removed 0 bases from V and 2 bases from J, with 17 bases in between. CDR1 is MNHEY and CDR2 is SVGAGI in the germline V gene. This CDR3 contains 17 residues. The CDR3 reads CASSYSSALPPTYEQYF. The CDR3 bases are TGTGCCAGCAGTTACTCGAGCGCCTTGCCACCGACCTACGAGCAGTACTTC.

There are many counts of this clonotype. V is TRBV5-1 and J is TRBJ1-5; D is unresolved. The CDR3 has 15 amino acids. Germline V gives CDR1 SGHRS, CDR2 YFSETQ. Deletions cut 0 bases from V and 0 bases from J, with 7 bases between. DNA of the CDR3: TGCGCCAGCAGCTTGGAAGGCACTAGCAATCAGCCCCAGCATTTT. It yields the protein CASSLEGTSNQPQHF.

This clonotype was seen only a few times. Relative to the germline gene, one junction end is altered; a read error may explain this. This chain joins TRBV7-7 and TRBJ2-1, with D unresolved. CDR3 length equals 15 residues. Germline V CDR1 and CDR2: SSHAT, FNYEAQ (reference sequence). The CDR3 loop is CASSLAKSSYNEQFF. The CDR3 DNA reads as TGTGCTAGCAGCTTGGCCAAGAGCTCCTACAATGAGCAGTTCTTC.

This clonotype was seen many times. The chain uses TRBV13 and TRBJ1-1, with TRBD1 matching 9 bases. The germline gives CDR1 PRHDT, CDR2 FYEKMQ (reference sequence). This CDR3 has 16 residues. Trimming cost V 4 bases and J 2 bases; bases outside gene matches: 8. This CDR3 reads CASSSRRTGVNTEAFF. Written as DNA, the CDR3 is TGTGCCAGCAGCTCACGGAGGACAGGGGTAAACACTGAAGCTTTCTTT.

Relative to its sample, this clonotype is medium-sized. The J gene is TRBJ1-1, the V gene TRBV29-1; 7 nucleotides match TRBD1. Trimming took 5 bases from V and 10 from J; bases not matched to a gene: 13. The CDR3 is made up of 13 amino acids. The V gene's germline CDR1 is SQVTM and CDR2 ANQGSEA. CDR3 bases: TGCAGCGTTCCAGGGGGGGAGCTGAATTCAGCTTTCTTT. Translated: CSVPGGELNSAFF.

This clonotype was found many times. The chain joins TRBV4-3 to TRBJ2-1; 7 nucleotides agree with TRBD2. Germline trimming cut 1 base from V and 7 bases from J; bases unmatched to any gene: 10. CDR3 length: 16 residues. From germline, CDR1 is LGHNA and CDR2 YSLEER. This CDR3 reads CASSQVRVAGGNEQFF. As DNA, the CDR3 is TGCGCCAGCAGCCAAGTTCGGGTAGCGGGCGGGAATGAGCAGTTCTTC.

The chain carries TRBV20-1 and TRBJ1-1; the match to TRBD1 covers 10 bases. The germline CDR1 and CDR2 sequences are DFQATT and SNEGSKA (reference sequence). This CDR3 spans 15 amino acids. Trimming at V came to 2 bases and at J to 5 bases, leaving 8 bases not matched to a gene. The chain's CDR3 is CSARKTGTGVTEAFF. The DNA of the CDR3 is TGCAGTGCTAGAAAAACCGGGACAGGGGTTACTGAAGCTTTCTTT.

This clonotype was seen many times. The V gene is TRBV7-2, the J gene TRBJ2-5; D could derive from TRBD1 or TRBD2 (5 bases each). CDR1 SGHTA and CDR2 FQGNSA come from the germline V gene. The germline V and J ends were trimmed by 5 bases and 3 bases, with 22 bases remaining between them. The CDR3 runs to 17 residues. Here the CDR3 DNA reads TGTGCCAGCAGCGCGGCCGGGACCTATTTTACGGAAGAGACCCAGTACTTC. This codes for CASSAAGTYFTEETQYF. The full variable domain, in which reference TRBV7-2 and TRBJ2-5 provide the parts outside the CDR3, is GAGVSQSPSNKVTEKGKDVELRCDPISGHTALYWYRQSLGQGLEFLIYFQGNSAPDKSGLPSDRFSAERTGGSVSTLTIQRTQQEDSAVYLCASSAAGTYFTEETQYFGPGTRLLVL.

This clonotype showed up many times. The chain uses TRBV5-1 and TRBJ1-1; 8 nucleotides line up with TRBD1. V dropped 0 bases and J dropped 3; count of bases not matched to a gene: 7. Germline V gives CDR1 SGHRS, CDR2 YFSETQ. This CDR3 comprises 16 residues. The CDR3 region is CASSLGDRYEDTEAFF. The CDR3 DNA is TGCGCCAGCAGCTTGGGGGACAGGTACGAAGACACTGAAGCTTTCTTT.

This clonotype appeared a few times. V is TRBV14 and J is TRBJ1-1; possibly TRBD1 for D (5 bases). This CDR3 has 16 residues. Trimming pared 0 bases from V and 5 bases from J, leaving 16 bases between. Germline lookup yields CDR1 SGHDN and CDR2 FVKESK. The CDR3 loop reads CASSQEVGGLGTEAFF. The CDR3 DNA reads as TGTGCCAGCAGCCAAGAAGTCGGGGGTTTGGGAACTGAAGCTTTCTTT.

This clonotype was counted ten times or more. The chain couples TRBV20-1 to TRBJ2-1; 12 positions agree with TRBD2. The CDR3 extends over 17 amino acids. J gave up 3 bases and V 4 bases, and 10 bases lay outside the gene matches. Germline lookup yields CDR1 DFQATT and CDR2 SNEGSKA (reference sequence). CDR3 loop: CSATQLKLAGGYNEQFF. The DNA for the CDR3 is TGCAGTGCTACCCAACTAAAACTAGCGGGGGGCTACAATGAGCAGTTCTTC.

This clonotype was found many times. This chain connects TRBV20-1 to TRBJ2-1, with 7 bases aligning to TRBD2. CDR3 length: 17 residues. V dropped 3 bases and J dropped 1; count of bases not matched to a gene: 12. Germline assignment: CDR1 DFQATT and CDR2 SNEGSKA (reference sequence). DNA of the CDR3: TGCAGTGCTAGTGCTTATGCGGGAGAAGAGTCCTACAATGAGCAGTTCTTC. Translation gives CSASAYAGEESYNEQFF.